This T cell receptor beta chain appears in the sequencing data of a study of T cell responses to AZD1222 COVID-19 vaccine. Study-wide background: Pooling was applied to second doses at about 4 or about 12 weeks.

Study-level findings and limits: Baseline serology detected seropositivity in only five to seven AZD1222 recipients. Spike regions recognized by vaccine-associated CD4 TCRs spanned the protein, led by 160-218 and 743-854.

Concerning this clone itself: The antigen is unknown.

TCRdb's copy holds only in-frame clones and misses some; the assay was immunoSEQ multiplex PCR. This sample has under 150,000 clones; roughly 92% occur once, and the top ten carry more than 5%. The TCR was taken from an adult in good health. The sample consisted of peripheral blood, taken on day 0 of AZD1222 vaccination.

The CDR3 DNA sequence: TGTGCCACCTCGCATGAAAAACTGTTTTTT. This codes for CATSHEKLFF. The gene calls are TRBV27 and TRBJ1-4; D is unclear. The CDR3 has 10 amino acids. V shed 10 bases and J shed 6 bases, with 6 bases lying between them. Germline-derived CDR1 and CDR2 are MNHEY and SMNVEV (reference sequence).